Listed below are T cell receptor beta chains from one sample, sequenced in a study of blood T cell repertoires in COVID-19. Clones were read by immunoSEQ multiplex PCR, and TCRdb kept only the in-frame ones, dropping some. This table holds around 60,000 clones, around 89% found once. Specimen: peripheral blood. These receptor sequences come from a man aged 60 to 75 with active COVID-19. Both conserved end residues are part of each CDR3. Fields, in order: clone size, J gene, D gene, V gene, CDR3 DNA, CDR3 protein. The D gene is left open where the match is weak. For some rows the clone size is stated as once, few or many, or as a class when expanded; others skip it.

>once|TRBJ2-2|TRBD2|TRBV6-5
TGTGCCAGTAGCGGGAGGGCCCCCGGGGAGCTGTTTTTT
CASSGRAPGELFF
>-|TRBJ2-7|TRBD1|TRBV19
TGTGCCAGTAGTATAGGATGGACAGGGGGCTACGAGCAGTACTTC
CASSIGWTGGYEQYF
>-|TRBJ1-5|-|TRBV6-2/TRBV6-3
TGTGCCAGCAGTTACCCGGGGAGTCCGGTTCAGCATTTT
CASSYPGSPVQHF
>-|TRBJ1-4|-|TRBV10-3
TGTGCCATCAGTGAGTTGGGGGGAAAACTGTTTTTT
CAISELGGKLFF
>-|TRBJ2-4|TRBD1|TRBV3-1/TRBV3-2
TGTGCCAGCAGTCTAAGGGGACAGTCAAAAAACATTCAGTACTTC
CASSLRGQSKNIQYF
>-|TRBJ2-1|-|TRBV9
TGTGCCAGCAGCGTAGGTCTGGGGGGGCAGGATGAGCAGTTCTTC
CASSVGLGGQDEQFF
>-|TRBJ1-6|-|TRBV14
TGTGCCAGCAGCCAAGAAAACGGGGTCGGTGGGAATTCACCCCTCCACTTT
CASSQENGVGGNSPLHF
>-|TRBJ2-7|TRBD2|TRBV7-2
TGTGCCAGCAGCCGCGAGAGCGGGACCCCTGTGGAGCAGTACTTC
CASSRESGTPVEQYF
>-|TRBJ2-5|TRBD2|TRBV7-2
TGTGCCAGCAGCACGGGGACTAGCGGGAAAGAGGCCCAGTACTTC
CASSTGTSGKEAQYF
>-|TRBJ2-5|-|TRBV2
TGTGCCAGCGGGGGGACGGGCCAAGAGACCCAGTACTTC
CASGGTGQETQYF
>-|TRBJ1-2|-|TRBV11-2
TGTGCCAGCAGCTTAGATTCGCTGGTCAGGAACTATGGCTACACCTTC
CASSLDSLVRNYGYTF
>-|TRBJ1-1|TRBD1|TRBV27
TGTGCCAGCAGTGACAGGGTACTATGGAGGGCTTTCTTT
CASSDRVLWRAFF
>-|TRBJ2-2|TRBD1|TRBV4-1
TGCGCCAGTAAGGTCGGACAGGGGGAAGGGTCCGGGGAGCTGTTTTTT
CASKVGQGEGSGELFF
>-|TRBJ1-5|-|TRBV10-3
TGTGCCATCAGTCCCAGGGGTGGCAATCAGCCCCAGCATTTT
CAISPRGGNQPQHF
>-|TRBJ1-1|-|TRBV28
TGTGCCAGCAGTTTATTGAGTACCCTAGGTGAGAACACTGAAGCTTTCTTT
CASSLLSTLGENTEAFF
>-|TRBJ2-7|TRBD2|TRBV7-2
TGTGCCAGCAGCGAAGGGGCGGGAGGTCTCTACGAGCAGTACTTC
CASSEGAGGLYEQYF
>-|TRBJ2-1|TRBD2|TRBV7-3
TGTGCCAGCAGCTCAACCCTAGCGGGAGTAGAAGAGCAGTTCTTC
CASSSTLAGVEEQFF
>-|TRBJ2-5|TRBD2|TRBV28
TGTGCCAGCTGTTTATTACGGGGAGGGCAAGAGACCCAGTACTTC
CASCLLRGGQETQYF
>-|TRBJ2-2|TRBD2|TRBV2
TGTGCCAGCGGGTTAGCGGGGGGGCCCGGGGAGCTGTTTTTT
CASGLAGGPGELFF
>-|TRBJ2-7|-|TRBV5-1
TGCGCCAGCAGGAATACGGGATCTACCTACGAGCAGTACTTC
CASRNTGSTYEQYF
>-|TRBJ2-1|TRBD2|TRBV7-8
TGTGCCAGCAGCCCCTTCGGGGGGGGGTACAATGAGCAGTTCTTC
CASSPFGGGYNEQFF
>-|TRBJ1-6|-|TRBV5-6
TGTGCCAGCAGCTTGGGTGGGCAAATCTATAATTCACCCCTCCACTTT
CASSLGGQIYNSPLHF
>-|TRBJ2-7|TRBD1|TRBV5-1
TGCGCCAGCAGATCTGGACAGGGTCTTGGTTACGAGCAGTACTTC
CASRSGQGLGYEQYF
>-|TRBJ1-2|TRBD1|TRBV7-6
TGTGCCAGCAGCTTGTCCGGGACAGGGGATGGCTACACCTTC
CASSLSGTGDGYTF
>-|TRBJ2-7|TRBD1|TRBV5-1
TGCGCCAGCAGCTTGGCGGGACAGGGGAAGAGAACCTACGAGCAGTACTTC
CASSLAGQGKRTYEQYF
>-|TRBJ1-6|-|TRBV30
TGTGCCTGGTACGAGGGGGTTTTTTATAATTCACCCCTCCACTTT
CAWYEGVFYNSPLHF
>-|TRBJ2-3|TRBD2|TRBV30
TGTGCCTGGGGCGGGGGATTTACTTACACAGATACGCAGTATTTT
CAWGGGFTYTDTQYF
>-|TRBJ2-7|-|TRBV6-6
TGTGCCAGCAGGGGGGGATACGAGCAGTACTTC
CASRGGYEQYF
>-|TRBJ2-2|TRBD2|TRBV6-5
TGTGCCAGCAGTCTGACTAGCGGGAGGACCGGGGAGCTGTTTTTT
CASSLTSGRTGELFF
>-|TRBJ1-2|-|TRBV3-1/TRBV3-2
TGTGCCAGCAGCCAGCGGGGGGCAAAGACCTATGGCTACACCTTC
CASSQRGAKTYGYTF
>-|TRBJ1-4|TRBD1|TRBV6-5
TGTGCCAGCAGTACCGGACAGGCCCGTAATGAAAAACTGTTTTTT
CASSTGQARNEKLFF
>-|TRBJ2-1|TRBD2|TRBV6-5
TGTGCCAGCAGTTACGGACGACTAGCGGGAGTCAATGAGCAGTTCTTC
CASSYGRLAGVNEQFF
>-|TRBJ1-1|TRBD1|TRBV3-1/TRBV3-2
TGTGCCAGCAGCCAAGGAGCAGGGGGTAGGGGCACTGAAGCTTTCTTT
CASSQGAGGRGTEAFF
>-|TRBJ1-5|-|TRBV27
TGTGCCAGCAGTTCGACATCAAGCAATCAGCCCCAGCATTTT
CASSSTSSNQPQHF
>-|TRBJ2-5|TRBD2|TRBV7-9
TGTGCCAGCAGCTCTCCGGGAGGCGAGGAGACCCAGTACTTC
CASSSPGGEETQYF
>-|TRBJ2-7|TRBD1|TRBV7-3
TGTGCCAGCAGCCGTAACGCCGGGACAGGGTATAACGAGCAGTACTTC
CASSRNAGTGYNEQYF
>-|TRBJ1-1|TRBD1|TRBV6-2/TRBV6-3
TGTGCCAGCAGCGGACAGGGTCGAGTCACTGAAGCTTTCTTT
CASSGQGRVTEAFF
>-|TRBJ1-5|-|TRBV7-8
TGTGCCAGCAGCACGGGTCGAAGGAGCAATCAGCCCCAGCATTTT
CASSTGRRSNQPQHF
>once|TRBJ2-7|TRBD2|TRBV6-5
TGTGCCAGCAGTTATTACCCGGGGGGAGGCTACGAGCAGTACTTC
CASSYYPGGGYEQYF
>-|TRBJ2-7|TRBD1|TRBV27
TGTGCCAGCAGTTTATTGCCAGGGGGCAGCTACGAGCAGTACTTC
CASSLLPGGSYEQYF
>few|TRBJ2-7|TRBD1|TRBV23-1
TGCGCCAGCAGTCAAGGACAGGCTGACTCCTACGAGCAGTACTTC
CASSQGQADSYEQYF
>-|TRBJ1-1|TRBD1|TRBV6-5
TGTGCCAGTTATGGGGCAGGGGGGACTGAAGCTTTCTTT
CASYGAGGTEAFF
>-|TRBJ2-3|TRBD2|TRBV3-1/TRBV3-2
TGTGCCAGCAGCCAAGAGGCAAGCGGGGGACAGTATTTT
CASSQEASGGQYF
>-|TRBJ2-3|TRBD2|TRBV11-2
TGTGCCAGCAGCTTATGGGGGGGAGGAGGACGGGAGGGCACAGATACGCAGTATTTT
CASSLWGGGGREGTDTQYF
>-|TRBJ1-1|-|TRBV14
TGTGCCAGCAGCCACTCTTCTAATACCCATGTCCATAGAATCTTT
CASSHSSNTHVHRIF
>-|TRBJ2-3|-|TRBV27
TGTGCCAGCAGTCCGTTTAGCACAGATACGCAGTATTTT
CASSPFSTDTQYF
>-|TRBJ2-7|-|TRBV6-6
TGTGCCAGCAGTTTGACGACAGGTGACTCCTACGAGCAGTACTTC
CASSLTTGDSYEQYF
>-|TRBJ2-3|TRBD2|TRBV5-1
TGCGCCAGCAGCTTGGCAGGTAGCGGGGGAGATACGCAGTATTTT
CASSLAGSGGDTQYF
>-|TRBJ2-7|TRBD2|TRBV15
TGTGCCACCAGCAGGGCCAGCGGGACTAACGAGCAGTACTTC
CATSRASGTNEQYF
>-|TRBJ1-3|-|TRBV2
TGTGCCAGCTGGAGGAATGGAAACACCATATATTTT
CASWRNGNTIYF
>-|TRBJ2-1|TRBD1|TRBV5-4
TGTGCCAGCACCGAGGGACAGATAGACAATGAGCAGTTCTTC
CASTEGQIDNEQFF
>-|TRBJ2-3|TRBD1|TRBV11-2
TGTGCCAGCAGCTTAGACTCACAGGGGAAGGTCACAGATACGCAGTATTTT
CASSLDSQGKVTDTQYF
>-|TRBJ1-4|-|TRBV15
TGTGCCACCAGCAGAGCGGATGAAAAACTGTTTTTT
CATSRADEKLFF
>-|TRBJ2-1|TRBD2|TRBV4-1
TGCGCCAGCAGCCAGCAAGCGGGGTTGATATACAATGAGCAGTTCTTC
CASSQQAGLIYNEQFF
>-|TRBJ2-6|-|TRBV19
TGTGCCAGTGCTGGACTGTGGGGGGCCAACGTCCTGACTTTC
CASAGLWGANVLTF
>few|TRBJ2-5|TRBD1|TRBV3-1/TRBV3-2
TGTGCCAGCGGGAGGCAGGGGGCATGGGAGACCCAGTACTTC
CASGRQGAWETQYF
>-|TRBJ2-2|-|TRBV7-9
TGTGCCAGCAGCTTAGTTCTTAGCACCGGGGAGCTGTTTTTT
CASSLVLSTGELFF
>-|TRBJ2-7|TRBD1|TRBV6-6
TGTGCCAGCAGCCCCGGGACAGTATACGAGCAGTACTTC
CASSPGTVYEQYF
>-|TRBJ2-2|TRBD1|TRBV7-8
TGTGCCAGCAGCCCCCAGGGGGCCGGCACCGGGGAGCTGTTTTTT
CASSPQGAGTGELFF
>-|TRBJ2-1|TRBD1|TRBV6-1
TGTGCCAGCAGTGGGTCAACAGGGGGCTTTATCGATGAGCAGTTCTTC
CASSGSTGGFIDEQFF